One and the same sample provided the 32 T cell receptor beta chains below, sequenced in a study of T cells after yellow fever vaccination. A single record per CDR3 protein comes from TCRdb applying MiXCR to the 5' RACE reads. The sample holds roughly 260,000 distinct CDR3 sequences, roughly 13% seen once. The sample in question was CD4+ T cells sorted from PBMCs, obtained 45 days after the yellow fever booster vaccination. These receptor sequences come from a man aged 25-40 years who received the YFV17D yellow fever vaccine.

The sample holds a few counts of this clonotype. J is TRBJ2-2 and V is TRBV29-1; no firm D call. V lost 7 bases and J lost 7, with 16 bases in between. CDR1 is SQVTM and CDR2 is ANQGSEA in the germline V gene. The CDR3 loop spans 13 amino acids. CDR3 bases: TGCAGCGCCGGAGACGGGTACGGCGGGGAGCTGTTTTTT. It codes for CSAGDGYGGELFF.

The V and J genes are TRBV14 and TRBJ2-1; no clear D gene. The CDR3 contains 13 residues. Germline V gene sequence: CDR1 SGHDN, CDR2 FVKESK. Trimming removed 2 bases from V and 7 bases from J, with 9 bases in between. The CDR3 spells CASSQIDWNEQFF. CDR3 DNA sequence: TGTGCCAGCAGCCAAATTGATTGGAATGAGCAGTTCTTC.

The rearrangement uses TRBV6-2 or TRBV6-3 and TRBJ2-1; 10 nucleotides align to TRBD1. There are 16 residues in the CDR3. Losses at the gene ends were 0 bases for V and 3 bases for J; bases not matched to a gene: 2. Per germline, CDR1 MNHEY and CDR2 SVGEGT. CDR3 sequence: CASSYSGQGLYNEQFF. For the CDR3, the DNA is TGTGCCAGCAGTTACTCGGGACAGGGGCTCTACAATGAGCAGTTCTTC.

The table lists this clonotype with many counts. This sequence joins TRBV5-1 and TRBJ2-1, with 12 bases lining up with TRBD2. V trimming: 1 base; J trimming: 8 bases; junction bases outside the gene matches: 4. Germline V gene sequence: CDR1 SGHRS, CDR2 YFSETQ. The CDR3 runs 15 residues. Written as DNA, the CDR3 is TGCGCCAGCAGCTTGACTAGCGGGAGGCCATATGAGCAGTTCTTC. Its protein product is CASSLTSGRPYEQFF. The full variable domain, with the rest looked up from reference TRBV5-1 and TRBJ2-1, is KAGVTQTPRYLIKTRGQQVTLSCSPISGHRSVSWYQQTPGQGLQFLFEYFSETQRNKGNFPGRFSGRQFSNSRSEMNVSTLELGDSALYLCASSLTSGRPYEQFFGPGTRLTVL.

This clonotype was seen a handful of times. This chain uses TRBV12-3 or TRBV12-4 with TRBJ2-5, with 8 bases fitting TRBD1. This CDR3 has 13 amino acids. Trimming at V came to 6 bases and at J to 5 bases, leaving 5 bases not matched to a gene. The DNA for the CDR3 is TGTGCCAGCAGGCCGACAGGGGATGAGACCCAGTACTTC. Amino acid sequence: CASRPTGDETQYF.

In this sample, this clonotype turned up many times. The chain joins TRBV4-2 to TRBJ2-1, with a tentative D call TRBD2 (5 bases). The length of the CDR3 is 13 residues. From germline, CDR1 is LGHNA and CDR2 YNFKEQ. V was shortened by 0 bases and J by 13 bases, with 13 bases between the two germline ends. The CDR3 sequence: CASSQDPGYLQFF. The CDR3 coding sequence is TGTGCCAGCAGCCAAGATCCGGGGTACTTACAGTTCTTC.

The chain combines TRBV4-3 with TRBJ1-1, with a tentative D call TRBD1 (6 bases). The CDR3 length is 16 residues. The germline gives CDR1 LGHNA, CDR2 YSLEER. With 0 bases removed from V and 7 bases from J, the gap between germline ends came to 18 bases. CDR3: CASSQDSAGAGVEAFF. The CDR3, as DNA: TGCGCCAGCAGCCAAGACTCGGCAGGGGCAGGGGTTGAAGCTTTCTTT.

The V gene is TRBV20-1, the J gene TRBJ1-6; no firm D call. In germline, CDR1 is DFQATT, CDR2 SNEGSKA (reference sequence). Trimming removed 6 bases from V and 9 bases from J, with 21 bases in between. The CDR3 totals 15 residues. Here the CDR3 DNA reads TGCAGTGCCTTAATGACCGCCTCGGATGGTTCACCCCTCCACTTT. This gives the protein CSALMTASDGSPLHF.

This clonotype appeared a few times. CDR3 bases: TGTGCCAGCAGAGTAGCGTCGGGAAGCTCCTACAATGAGCAGTTCTTC. Amino acid sequence: CASRVASGSSYNEQFF. The chain uses TRBV12-3 or TRBV12-4 and TRBJ2-1; D might be TRBD2 (5 bases). V was clipped by 6 bases and J by 0 bases, with 15 bases between them. CDR3 length: 16 amino acids.

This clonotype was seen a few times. The CDR3 bases are TGTGCCAGCAGTCATAGCGGGAGAGCAGATACGCAGTATTTT. Protein: CASSHSGRADTQYF. The genes are TRBV12-3 or TRBV12-4 and TRBJ2-3, with 9 bases identical to TRBD2. The trim removed 5 bases at V and 4 bases at J, leaving 4 bases unmatched. CDR3 length: 14 residues.

CDR3 residues: CASSQDKGGSPYEQYF. CDR3 coding DNA: TGCGCCAGCAGCCAAGATAAGGGCGGGAGTCCCTACGAGCAGTACTTC. The rearrangement joins TRBV4-3 to TRBJ2-7; 7 positions match TRBD2. Germline V CDR1 and CDR2: LGHNA, YSLEER. This CDR3 is built from 16 residues. J gave up 2 bases and V 0 bases, and 7 bases lay outside the gene matches.

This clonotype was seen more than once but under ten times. The DNA of the CDR3 is TGTGCCAGTGCTAGCGGGAGGACCTACAATGAGCAGTTCTTC. Amino acids: CASASGRTYNEQFF. The genes are TRBV19 and TRBJ2-1; 11 nucleotides agree with TRBD2. Germline lookup yields CDR1 LNHDA and CDR2 SQIVND (reference sequence). V lost 8 bases to trimming and J lost 2 bases; unmatched junction nucleotides: 2. This CDR3 is built from 14 residues.

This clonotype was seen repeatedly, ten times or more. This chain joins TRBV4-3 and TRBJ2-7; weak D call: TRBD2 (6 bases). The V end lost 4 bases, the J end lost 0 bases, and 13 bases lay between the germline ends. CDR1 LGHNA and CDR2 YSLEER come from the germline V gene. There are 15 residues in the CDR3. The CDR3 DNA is TGCGCCAGCAGCCTCCGGTCCGGGGGCTCCTACGAGCAGTACTTC. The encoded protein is CASSLRSGGSYEQYF.

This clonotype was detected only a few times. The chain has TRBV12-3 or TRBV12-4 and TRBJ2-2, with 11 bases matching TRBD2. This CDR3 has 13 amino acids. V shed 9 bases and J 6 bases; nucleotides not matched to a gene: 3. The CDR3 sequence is CASLAGGAGELFF. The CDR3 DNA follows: TGTGCCAGTTTAGCGGGAGGGGCCGGGGAGCTGTTTTTT.

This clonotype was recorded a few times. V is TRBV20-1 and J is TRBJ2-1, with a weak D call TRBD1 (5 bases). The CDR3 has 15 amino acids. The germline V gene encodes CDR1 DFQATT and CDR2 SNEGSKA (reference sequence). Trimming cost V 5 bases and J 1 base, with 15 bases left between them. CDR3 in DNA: TGCAGTGCTCTGTGGGCAGGGCGGTCCTACAATGAGCAGTTCTTC. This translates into CSALWAGRSYNEQFF.

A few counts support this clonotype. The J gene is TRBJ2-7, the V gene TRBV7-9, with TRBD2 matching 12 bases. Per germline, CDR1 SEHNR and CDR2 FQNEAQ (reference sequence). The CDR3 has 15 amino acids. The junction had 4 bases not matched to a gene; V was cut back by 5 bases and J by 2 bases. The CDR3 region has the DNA TGTGCCAGCAGCGTAGGGACTAGCGGGCCCTACGAGCAGTACTTC. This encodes CASSVGTSGPYEQYF.

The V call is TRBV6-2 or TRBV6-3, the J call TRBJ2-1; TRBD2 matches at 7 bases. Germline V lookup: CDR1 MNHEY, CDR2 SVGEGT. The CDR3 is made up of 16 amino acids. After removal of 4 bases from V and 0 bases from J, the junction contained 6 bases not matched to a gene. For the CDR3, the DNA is TGTGCCAGCAGTTCCCTTCTAGCGGACTCCTACAATGAGCAGTTCTTC. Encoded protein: CASSSLLADSYNEQFF.

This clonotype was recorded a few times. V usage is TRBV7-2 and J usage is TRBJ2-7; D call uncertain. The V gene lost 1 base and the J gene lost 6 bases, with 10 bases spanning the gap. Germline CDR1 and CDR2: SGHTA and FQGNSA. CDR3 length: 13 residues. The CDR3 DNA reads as TGTGCCAGCAGCTTAGAATCGAGTCTCGAGCAGTACTTC. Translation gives CASSLESSLEQYF. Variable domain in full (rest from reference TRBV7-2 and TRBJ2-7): GAGVSQSPSNKVTEKGKDVELRCDPISGHTALYWYRQSLGQGLEFLIYFQGNSAPDKSGLPSDRFSAERTGGSVSTLTIQRTQQEDSAVYLCASSLESSLEQYFGPGTRLTVT.

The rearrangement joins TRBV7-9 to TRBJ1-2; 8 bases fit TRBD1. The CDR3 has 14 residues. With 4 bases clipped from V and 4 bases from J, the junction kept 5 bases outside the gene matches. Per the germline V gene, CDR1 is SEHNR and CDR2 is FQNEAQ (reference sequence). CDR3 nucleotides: TGTGCCAGCAGCTCCGGGACAGGTAGCTATGGCTACACCTTC. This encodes CASSSGTGSYGYTF. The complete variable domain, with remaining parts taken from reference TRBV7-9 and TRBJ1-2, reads DTGVSQNPRHKITKRGQNVTFRCDPISEHNRLYWYRQTLGQGPEFLTYFQNEAQLEKSRLLSDRFSAERPKGSFSTLEIQRTEQGDSAMYLCASSSGTGSYGYTFGSGTRLTVV.

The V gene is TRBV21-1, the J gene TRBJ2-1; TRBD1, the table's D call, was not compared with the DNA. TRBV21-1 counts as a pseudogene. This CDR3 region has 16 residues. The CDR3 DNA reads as TGTGCCAGCAGCAAAGAGTCAGGGGGCGTTCTTTATGAGCAGTTCTTC. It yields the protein CASSKESGGVLYEQFF.

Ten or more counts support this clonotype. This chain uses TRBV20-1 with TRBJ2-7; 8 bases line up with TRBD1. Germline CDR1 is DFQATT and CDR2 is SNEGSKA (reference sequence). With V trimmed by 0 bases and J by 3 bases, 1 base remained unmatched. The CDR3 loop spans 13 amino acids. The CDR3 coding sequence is TGCAGTGCTAGAGAGGGACAGGTCTACGAGCAGTACTTC. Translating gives CSAREGQVYEQYF.

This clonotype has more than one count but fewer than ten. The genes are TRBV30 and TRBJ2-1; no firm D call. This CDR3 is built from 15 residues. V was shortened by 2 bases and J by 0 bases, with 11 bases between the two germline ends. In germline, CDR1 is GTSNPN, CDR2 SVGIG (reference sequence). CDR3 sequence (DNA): TGTGCCTGGAGTACCGACTTGAGCTCCTACAATGAGCAGTTCTTC. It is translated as CAWSTDLSSYNEQFF.

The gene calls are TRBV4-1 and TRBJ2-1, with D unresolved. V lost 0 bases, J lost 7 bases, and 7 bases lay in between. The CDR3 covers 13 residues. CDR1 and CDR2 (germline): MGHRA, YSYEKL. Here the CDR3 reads CASSQDFVNEQFF. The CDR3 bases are TGCGCCAGCAGCCAAGATTTTGTGAATGAGCAGTTCTTC.

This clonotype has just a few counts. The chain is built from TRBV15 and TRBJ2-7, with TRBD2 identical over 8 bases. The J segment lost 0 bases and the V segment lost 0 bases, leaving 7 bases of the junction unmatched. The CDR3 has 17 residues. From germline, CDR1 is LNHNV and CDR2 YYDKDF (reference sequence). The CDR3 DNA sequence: TGTGCCACCAGCAGAGATCACCCGGGACTAGTCTCCTACGAGCAGTACTTC. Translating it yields CATSRDHPGLVSYEQYF. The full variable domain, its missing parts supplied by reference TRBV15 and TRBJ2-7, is DAMVIQNPRYQVTQFGKPVTLSCSQTLNHNVMYWYQQKSSQAPKLLFHYYDKDFNNEADTPDNFQSRRPNTSFCFLDIRSPGLGDTAMYLCATSRDHPGLVSYEQYFGPGTRLTVT.

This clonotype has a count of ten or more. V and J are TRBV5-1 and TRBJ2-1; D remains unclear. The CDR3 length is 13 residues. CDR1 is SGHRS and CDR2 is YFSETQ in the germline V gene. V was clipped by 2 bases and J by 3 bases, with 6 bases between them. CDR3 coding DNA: TGCGCCAGCAGCTTTGGCGGCTACAATGAGCAGTTCTTC. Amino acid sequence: CASSFGGYNEQFF.

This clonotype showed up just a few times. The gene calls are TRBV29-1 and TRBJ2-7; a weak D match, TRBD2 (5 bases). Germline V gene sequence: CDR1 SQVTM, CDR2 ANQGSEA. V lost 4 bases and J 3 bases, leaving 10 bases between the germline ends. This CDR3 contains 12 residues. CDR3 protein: CSVVGGFYEQYF. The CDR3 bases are TGCAGCGTTGTAGGAGGTTTCTACGAGCAGTACTTC.

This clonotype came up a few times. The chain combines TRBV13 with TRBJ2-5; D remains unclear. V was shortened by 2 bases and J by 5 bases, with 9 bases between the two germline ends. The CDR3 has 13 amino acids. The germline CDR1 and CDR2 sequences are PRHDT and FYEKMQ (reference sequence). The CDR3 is CASSLWGKETQYF. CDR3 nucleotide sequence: TGTGCCAGCAGCTTATGGGGAAAGGAGACCCAGTACTTC.

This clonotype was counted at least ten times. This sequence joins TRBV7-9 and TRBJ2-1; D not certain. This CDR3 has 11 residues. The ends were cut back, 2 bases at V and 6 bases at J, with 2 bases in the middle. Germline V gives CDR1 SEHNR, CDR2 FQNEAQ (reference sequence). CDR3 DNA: TGTGCCAGCAGCTTAACCAATGAGCAGTTCTTC. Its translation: CASSLTNEQFF.

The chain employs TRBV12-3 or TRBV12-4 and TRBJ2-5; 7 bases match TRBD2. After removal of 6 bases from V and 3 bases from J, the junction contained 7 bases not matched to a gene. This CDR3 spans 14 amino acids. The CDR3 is CASSLSGKEETQYF. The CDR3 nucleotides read TGTGCCAGCAGCCTAAGCGGGAAGGAAGAGACCCAGTACTTC.

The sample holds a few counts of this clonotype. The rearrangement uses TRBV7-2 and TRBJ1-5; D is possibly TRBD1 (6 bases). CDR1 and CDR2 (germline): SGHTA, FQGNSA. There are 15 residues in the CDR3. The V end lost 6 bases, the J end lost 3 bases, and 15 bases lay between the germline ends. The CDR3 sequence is CASSSAQGFNQPQHF. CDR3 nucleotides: TGTGCCAGCAGTAGCGCGCAGGGGTTCAATCAGCCCCAGCATTTT.

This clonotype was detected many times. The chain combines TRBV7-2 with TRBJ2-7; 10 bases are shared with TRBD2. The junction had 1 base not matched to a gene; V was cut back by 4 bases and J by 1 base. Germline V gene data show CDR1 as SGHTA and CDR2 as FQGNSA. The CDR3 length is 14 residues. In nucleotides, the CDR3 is TGTGCCAGCAGCTCGACTAGCGGGTCCTACGAGCAGTACTTC. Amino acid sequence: CASSSTSGSYEQYF.

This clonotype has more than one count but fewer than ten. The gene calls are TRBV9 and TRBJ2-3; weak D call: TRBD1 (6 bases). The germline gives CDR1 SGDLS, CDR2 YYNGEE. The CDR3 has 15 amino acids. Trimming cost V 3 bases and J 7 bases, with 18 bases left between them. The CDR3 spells CASSAAGTQGNTQYF. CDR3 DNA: TGTGCCAGCAGCGCAGCCGGGACACAAGGGAATACGCAGTATTTT.